This TCR beta chain was recorded in a study of control samples from healthy donors and cancer patients (dated by TCRdb to 2020 to 2021). CDR3 length: 16 amino acids, cysteine to phenylalanine. Of the read, only the CDR3 DNA is kept; its 48 bases are in frame from base 1. From the germline V gene (reference sequence), CDR1 is SGHNT and CDR2 is YYREEE. Trimming at the junction amounts to 6 bases on V and 2 bases on J, and the germline ends lie 21 bases apart. Receptor amplification or capture employed the immunoSEQ multiplex PCR assay. TCRdb's version of the immuneACCESS table is confined to in-frame rearrangements and falls short of the full clone set. An unresolved V gene accounts for under half of the shortfall where checked; the remainder is of unknown origin. The sample yields about 190,000 clones; roughly nine tenths were counted once. 1.5% to 2% of the sample is held by the ten biggest clonotypes.

Comments on this clone: Its antigen specificity is not known. Within one base of it there is no much larger clone, and no base qualities were kept. At the DNA level, this CDR3 is encoded by other sequences in the same sample as well.

Source material: blood. The origin of this receptor is a man aged 25-40 years in good health. The rearranged chain carries TRBV5-4 and TRBJ2-7, and the D gene may be TRBD2, 7 bases matching. The CDR3 protein sequence reads: CASKKGGAGAPYEQYF. The DNA reads TGTGCCAGCAAAAAGGGGGGGGCGGGCGCCCCCTACGAGCAGTACTTC. When the CDR3 is completed using the reference TRBV5-4 and TRBJ2-7 genes on either side, the full variable domain is ETGVTQSPTHLIKTRGQQVTLRCSSQSGHNTVSWYQQALGQGPQFIFQYYREEENGRGNFPPRFSGLQFPNYSSELNVNALELDDSALYLCASKKGGAGAPYEQYFGPGTRLTVT.